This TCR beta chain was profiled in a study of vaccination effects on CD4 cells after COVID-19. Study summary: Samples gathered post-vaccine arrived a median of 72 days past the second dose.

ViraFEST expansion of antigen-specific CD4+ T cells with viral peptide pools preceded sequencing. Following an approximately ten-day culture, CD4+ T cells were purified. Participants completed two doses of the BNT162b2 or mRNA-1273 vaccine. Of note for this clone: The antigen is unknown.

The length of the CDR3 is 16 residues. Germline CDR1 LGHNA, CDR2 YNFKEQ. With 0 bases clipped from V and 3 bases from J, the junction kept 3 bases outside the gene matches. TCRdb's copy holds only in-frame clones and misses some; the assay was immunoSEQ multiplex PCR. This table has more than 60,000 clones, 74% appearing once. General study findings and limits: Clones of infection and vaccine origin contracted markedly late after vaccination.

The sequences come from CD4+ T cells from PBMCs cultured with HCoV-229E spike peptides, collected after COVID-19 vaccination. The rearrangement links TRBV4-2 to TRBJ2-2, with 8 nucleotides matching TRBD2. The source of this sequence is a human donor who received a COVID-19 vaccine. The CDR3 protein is CASSQEGRGDTGELFF. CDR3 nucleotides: TGTGCCAGCAGCCAAGAGGGGCGGGGGGACACCGGGGAGCTGTTTTTT.